A selection of T cell receptor beta chains follows, all from one sample in a study of T-cell memory formation after mild COVID-19. Using its own MiXCR run on the 5' RACE reads, TCRdb lists one record per CDR3 protein. The table lists about 140,000 distinct CDR3 sequences, 13% to 15% of them singletons. Source material: PBMCs or a T cell subset sorted from them (not recorded which). All receptors come from an adult woman who had mild COVID-19 (a few samples of this study predate the infection). Cell type and time point are not known. CDR3s include the opening cysteine and the closing phenylalanine or tryptophan. The D gene is left open where the match is weak. Not every row has a clone size; where given, it reads once, few, many or a size class.

>.|TRBV6-1|TRBJ1-1|few
TGTGCCAGCAGTGAACAACACGACGCAGGTGAAGCTTTCTTT
CASSEQHDAGEAFF
>TRBD2|TRBV6-2/TRBV6-3|TRBJ2-7|few
TGTGCCAGCAGTTCCTATCTAGCGGCCTCCTACGAGCAGTACTTC
CASSSYLAASYEQYF
>.|TRBV29-1|TRBJ1-1|few
TGCAGCGTTGAAACGGTGGAAGCTTTCTTT
CSVETVEAFF
>TRBD2|TRBV7-8|TRBJ2-7|.
TGTGCCAGCAGTTTCGGGGGGGAGGCCTACGAGCAGTACTTC
CASSFGGEAYEQYF
>.|TRBV4-2|TRBJ1-1|few
TGTGCCAGCAGCCAAGATCCGCCTTGGGGGGGCGGTGCTCGGACTGAAGCTTTCTTT
CASSQDPPWGGGARTEAFF
>.|TRBV20-1|TRBJ1-1|many
TGCAGTGCTTGGGGACGGTGGAACACTGAAGCTTTCTTT
CSAWGRWNTEAFF
>TRBD2|TRBV7-7|TRBJ2-7|few
TGTGCCAGCAGCTTAGGGGGGTTCCGGGAGGGCGAGCAGTACTTC
CASSLGGFREGEQYF
>.|TRBV7-9|TRBJ1-2|few
TGTGCCAGCAGCTTAGGTGCAGGATCGTTTCATGGCTACACCTTC
CASSLGAGSFHGYTF
>TRBD1|TRBV5-1|TRBJ2-4|.
TGCGCCAGCAGCCCCGGGACAGACGTAAACATTCAGTACTTC
CASSPGTDVNIQYF
>TRBD1|TRBV7-9|TRBJ1-1|.
TGTGCCAGCAGCTTACCGGGACAGGGCGCCATGAACACTGAAGCTTTCTTT
CASSLPGQGAMNTEAFF
>.|TRBV7-9|TRBJ2-3|many
TGTGCCAGCAGCTTAACGCGGGCCGAGGAAGATACGCAGTATTTT
CASSLTRAEEDTQYF
>.|TRBV2|TRBJ1-3|few
TGTGCCAGCAGGGATCCGGGACTTGCTACTGGAAACACCATATATTTT
CASRDPGLATGNTIYF
>TRBD1|TRBV5-5|TRBJ2-3|few
TGTGCCAGCAGCTGGGGACAGGGGACAGATACGCAGTATTTT
CASSWGQGTDTQYF
>.|TRBV11-3|TRBJ2-5|.
TGTGCCAGCAGCCCTGGAGTAAAGACCCAGTACTTC
CASSPGVKTQYF
>TRBD1|TRBV11-3|TRBJ2-2|.
TGTGCCAGCAGAGGAGACAGGGCCACCGGGGAGCTGTTTTTT
CASRGDRATGELFF
>.|TRBV12-3/TRBV12-4|TRBJ1-2|few
TGTGCCAGCAGTTTAGGGGCAGCTATTCCTAACTATGGCTACACCTTC
CASSLGAAIPNYGYTF
>.|TRBV24-1|TRBJ2-5|.
TGTGCCACCAGTGAATCACGACCCGACCAAGAGACCCAGTACTTC
CATSESRPDQETQYF
>.|TRBV15|TRBJ1-1|.
TGTGCCACCAGCTTTACTTATGGGCAGAACACTGAAGCTTTCTTT
CATSFTYGQNTEAFF
>TRBD2|TRBV7-7|TRBJ2-3|.
TGTGCCAGCAGCTTGACTAGCGGGGGGGAAGATACGCAGTATTTT
CASSLTSGGEDTQYF
>.|TRBV5-1|TRBJ1-1|.
TGCGCCAGCAGCGACGGGAGGGGCACTGAAGCTTTCTTT
CASSDGRGTEAFF
>TRBD2|TRBV12-3/TRBV12-4|TRBJ2-5|few
TGTGCCAGCAGCCCACGGGGGGGTTACCAAGAGACCCAGTACTTC
CASSPRGGYQETQYF
>TRBD1|TRBV12-3/TRBV12-4|TRBJ2-7|few
TGTGCCAGCAGCGACGCCAGGACAGGGGCCTACGAGCAGTACTTC
CASSDARTGAYEQYF
>TRBD1|TRBV12-3/TRBV12-4|TRBJ1-1|.
TGTGCCAGCAGTTGGGACAGGGGGTCGAACACTGAAGCTTTCTTT
CASSWDRGSNTEAFF
>TRBD2|TRBV20-1|TRBJ2-1|many
TGCAGTGCTAGAGATAGCGGGGGGCTATACAATGAGCAGTTCTTC
CSARDSGGLYNEQFF
>.|TRBV15|TRBJ1-2|many
TGTGCCACCAGCAGAGATAAGACACCCAACTATGGCTACACCTTC
CATSRDKTPNYGYTF
>.|TRBV19|TRBJ1-2|.
TGTGCCACCGCCTCCGGTAGTTCTAGTGGCTACACCTTC
CATASGSSSGYTF
>.|TRBV7-9|TRBJ2-7|few
TGTGCCAGCAGCCCCAATACTAACGAGCAGTACTTC
CASSPNTNEQYF
>.|TRBV4-1|TRBJ1-1|few
TGCGCCAGCAGCCAAGAGAGGGGCGCTATGAACACTGAAGCTTTCTTT
CASSQERGAMNTEAFF
>TRBD2|TRBV9|TRBJ2-3|few
TGTGCCAGCACTCTAGCGGGGGGTAGCACAGATACGCAGTATTTT
CASTLAGGSTDTQYF
>TRBD2|TRBV7-2|TRBJ2-5|few
TGTGCCAGCAGCTTAGCGGGGACTAGCGGAGAGACCCAGTACTTC
CASSLAGTSGETQYF
>.|TRBV9|TRBJ1-5|.
TGTGCCAGCAGCGTAGGTACAAGCAATCAGCCCCAGCATTTT
CASSVGTSNQPQHF
>TRBD2|TRBV10-3|TRBJ2-1|once
TGTGCCATCAGCCAACAGGGTCCTAGCGGGGGGGCTCTCTACAATGAGCAGTTCTTC
CAISQQGPSGGALYNEQFF
>.|TRBV7-9|TRBJ1-1|few
TGTGCCAGCAACTTTGGCTCTGAAGCTTTCTTT
CASNFGSEAFF
>.|TRBV20-1|TRBJ2-1|.
TGCAGTGCTAGCGGCCAGGGGCTCCAGCAGTTCTTC
CSASGQGLQQFF
>.|TRBV7-9|TRBJ1-4|few
TGTGCCAGCAGCGCGGGACTCCTTGGACGGGAAAAACTGTTTTTT
CASSAGLLGREKLFF
>.|TRBV12-3/TRBV12-4|TRBJ1-1|few
TGTGCCAGCAGTCAAACAGGGTGGCATGAAGCTTTCTTT
CASSQTGWHEAFF
>TRBD2|TRBV11-2|TRBJ2-3|.
TGTGCCAGCAGCCACGGGGCTCGACTAGCGGCCACAGATACGCAGTATTTT
CASSHGARLAATDTQYF
>.|TRBV30|TRBJ2-7|few
TGTGCCTGGAGTTGGGGTAGCGGAAGCTACGAGCAGTACTTC
CAWSWGSGSYEQYF
>TRBD1|TRBV6-5|TRBJ1-2|few
TGTGCCAGCAGTTGTGGACAGGGTCTTTCTTGCGGCTACACCTTC
CASSCGQGLSCGYTF
>.|TRBV20-1|TRBJ2-3|many
TGCAGTGCCGACGGGGGGCTACTCGACGGCACAGATACGCAGTATTTT
CSADGGLLDGTDTQYF
>.|TRBV5-1|TRBJ2-1|many
TGCGCCAGCAGCTTGAACAACAATGAGCAGTTCTTC
CASSLNNNEQFF
>.|TRBV18|TRBJ2-2|.
TGTGCCACCTTTGGGAGCGCCGGGGAGCTGTTTTTT
CATFGSAGELFF
>TRBD1|TRBV7-9|TRBJ2-7|.
TGTGCCAGCAGCCGCAGGGACAGACCCTACGAGCAGTACTTC
CASSRRDRPYEQYF
>.|TRBV20-1|TRBJ2-3|few
TGCAGTGCTAGATCGGGAAGGGGCTCTGATACGCAGTATTTT
CSARSGRGSDTQYF
>.|TRBV11-1|TRBJ2-1|few
TGTGCCAGCAGCCGAATGGACCATGAGCAGTTCTTC
CASSRMDHEQFF
>.|TRBV4-1|TRBJ2-3|.
TGCGCCAGCAGCCCCGGGCCCTTGCTCGCAGATACGCAGTATTTT
CASSPGPLLADTQYF
>.|TRBV30|TRBJ1-4|.
TGTGCCTGGAGTGTACTTGGGGACGGGTCTCATTTT
CAWSVLGDGSHF
>.|TRBV5-6|TRBJ2-1|.
TGTGCCAGCAGCACTTTTAATGAGCAGTTCTTC
CASSTFNEQFF
>.|TRBV7-9|TRBJ1-1|.
TGTGCCAGCGGGGAGACCAACACTGAAGCTTTCTTT
CASGETNTEAFF
>TRBD2|TRBV7-8|TRBJ2-1|few
TGTGCCAGCAGCAGGGGACTAGCGGGAGACTACAATGAGCAGTTCTTC
CASSRGLAGDYNEQFF
>TRBD1|TRBV7-6|TRBJ2-1|many
TGTGCCAGCAGCTTAACAGGGGTCGATGAGCAGTTCTTC
CASSLTGVDEQFF
>.|TRBV18|TRBJ2-7|few
TGTGCCAGCTCAACACGGGACAAGTTATTTCCCTACGAGCAGTACTTC
CASSTRDKLFPYEQYF
>TRBD2|TRBV20-1|TRBJ2-3|.
TGCAGTGCCACGACAAGACTAGCCCCAGATACGCAGTATTTT
CSATTRLAPDTQYF
>TRBD1|TRBV10-3|TRBJ1-2|.
TGTGCCATCAGCGTAATACAGGGGAAACGCGACTATGGCTACACCTTC
CAISVIQGKRDYGYTF
>.|TRBV7-9|TRBJ2-5|.
TGTGCCAGCAGCCCTGAAGAGCCTAGTCACAGGGAGACCCAGTACTTC
CASSPEEPSHRETQYF
>.|TRBV4-1|TRBJ1-5|.
TGCGCCAGCAGCGTCCGGGACGGGATTAATCAGCCCCAGCATTTT
CASSVRDGINQPQHF
>TRBD1|TRBV5-1|TRBJ2-7|many
TGCGCCAGCAGCTTCACAGGGGTCTCCTACGAGCAGTACTTC
CASSFTGVSYEQYF